The sequence of this TCR beta chain was determined in a study of beta chain features in type 1 diabetes. Study at large: Age, gender and cell yields were alike across patients and healthy donors. Study observations and caveats: The study found moderately but significantly shorter TCRB CDR3s in all four CD4+ subsets of Type 1 diabetes patients. Cells with high TCR expression could be over-represented by cDNA sequencing.

The germline CDR1 and CDR2 sequences are LNHDA and SQIVND (reference sequence). CDR3 length: 15 residues. Trimming took 3 bases from V and 6 from J, leaving 17 bases between them. This clone has more than one count but fewer than ten. Its antigen is undetermined. Expressed TCRB transcripts were sequenced, since all the RNA that had been isolated was reverse transcribed. Using immunoSEQ multiplex PCR, the repertoire was profiled, and TCRdb retains in-frame clones only, with some absent. The profile shows about 660,000 clones, over 13% of them singletons. The TCR originated in a man between 18 and 29 years old with type 1 diabetes. Sequencing was carried out using naive CD4+ T cells from blood. The J gene is TRBJ1-2, the V gene TRBV19; D perhaps matches TRBD1 (5 bases). The CDR3 here is CASSIGGRELHGYTF. The CDR3 DNA reads TGTGCCAGTAGTATTGGGGGAAGAGAACTTCATGGCTACACCTTC.